The sequence of this T cell receptor (beta chain) was determined in a study of identical twins. Template switching added a universal primer site; cDNA carried unique molecular identifiers. TCRdb reanalysed the 5' RACE reads using MiXCR and keeps one entry per CDR3 protein. The sample has roughly 500,000 distinct CDR3 sequences; about 20% are singletons. This CDR3 contains 15 residues. CDR1 is MNHNS and CDR2 is SASEGT in the germline V gene. The trim removed 6 bases at V and 1 base at J, leaving 4 bases unmatched. The same sample was also studied in work on T cells expressing NK-cell markers.

Sample: CD4+ T cells sorted from blood. The chain combines TRBV6-1 with TRBJ2-5, with TRBD2 matching 11 bases. This sequence was found in a woman younger than 30 in good health. The chain's CDR3 is CASSQTSGIQETQYF. CDR3 sequence (DNA): TGTGCCAGCAGCCAGACTAGCGGGATCCAAGAGACCCAGTACTTC.